Listed below are T cell receptor beta chains from one sample, sequenced in a study of long-term antiretroviral therapy in people with HIV. The table came from immunoSEQ multiplex PCR; TCRdb's copy has only in-frame clones and leaves some out. Of tens of thousands of clones listed, 80% to 90% were seen once; the top ten hold less than 6.5%. The starting material was unsorted PBMCs, obtained roughly 4.5 years after starting antiretroviral therapy. The receptors shown here come from a man younger than 45 with HIV. The conserved cysteine and the conserved F or W are not part of the CDR3 here. For some rows the clone size is stated as once, few or many, or as a class when expanded; others skip it.

v_call: TRBV7-2; cdr3_length: 13; j_call: TRBJ2-3; clone_size: -; cdr3_aa: ASSQTPRPPDTQY
v_call: TRBV7-9; cdr3_length: 10; j_call: TRBJ2-1; clone_size: -; cdr3_aa: ASSQSLGEQF
v_call: TRBV2; cdr3_length: 13; j_call: TRBJ2-2; clone_size: once; cdr3_aa: ASSASGGAPGELF
v_call: TRBV19; cdr3_length: 12; j_call: TRBJ2-6; clone_size: -; cdr3_aa: ASSVKSGANVLT
v_call: TRBV5-6; cdr3_length: 9; j_call: TRBJ2-1; clone_size: -; cdr3_aa: ASSLSNEQF
v_call: TRBV7-8; cdr3_length: 11; j_call: TRBJ1-2; clone_size: -; cdr3_aa: ASSPGPLYGYT
v_call: TRBV4-1; cdr3_length: 16; j_call: TRBJ2-3; clone_size: -; cdr3_aa: ASSQVMRQGSSTDTQY
v_call: TRBV5-1; cdr3_length: 12; j_call: TRBJ1-1; clone_size: -; cdr3_aa: ASSFGTGGTEAF
v_call: TRBV6-6; cdr3_length: 11; j_call: TRBJ2-7; clone_size: -; cdr3_aa: ASTLTGGHEQY
v_call: TRBV6-1; cdr3_length: 13; j_call: TRBJ1-1; clone_size: -; cdr3_aa: ASSFPILMVTEAF
v_call: TRBV19; cdr3_length: 12; j_call: TRBJ2-7; clone_size: -; cdr3_aa: ASSSTASSYEQY
v_call: TRBV5-1; cdr3_length: 11; j_call: TRBJ2-1; clone_size: -; cdr3_aa: ASSQAGGWEQF
v_call: TRBV28; cdr3_length: 12; j_call: TRBJ2-5; clone_size: -; cdr3_aa: ASSLGQTQETQY
v_call: TRBV2; cdr3_length: 13; j_call: TRBJ1-2; clone_size: -; cdr3_aa: ASSGGAAGPGGYT
v_call: TRBV19; cdr3_length: 13; j_call: TRBJ1-3; clone_size: -; cdr3_aa: ASNERTVPGNTIY
v_call: TRBV11-2; cdr3_length: 15; j_call: TRBJ2-3; clone_size: -; cdr3_aa: ASSLVPFSGGTDTQY
v_call: TRBV5-1; cdr3_length: 11; j_call: TRBJ1-4; clone_size: once; cdr3_aa: ASSLEGEEKLF
v_call: TRBV29-1; cdr3_length: 15; j_call: TRBJ2-7; clone_size: -; cdr3_aa: SVLGRTTGTDTYEQY
v_call: TRBV27; cdr3_length: 10; j_call: TRBJ1-4; clone_size: once; cdr3_aa: ASRARAGKLF
v_call: TRBV28; cdr3_length: 14; j_call: TRBJ1-1; clone_size: -; cdr3_aa: ASSFPLRTANTEAF
v_call: TRBV7-2; cdr3_length: 12; j_call: TRBJ2-2; clone_size: -; cdr3_aa: ASSPRGNTGELF
v_call: TRBV23-1; cdr3_length: 12; j_call: TRBJ1-1; clone_size: -; cdr3_aa: ASSQSAGNTEAF
v_call: TRBV4-2; cdr3_length: 13; j_call: TRBJ1-2; clone_size: -; cdr3_aa: ASSQGTELTGGYT
v_call: TRBV5-8; cdr3_length: 13; j_call: TRBJ2-6; clone_size: few; cdr3_aa: ASSRPVSGANVLT
v_call: TRBV2; cdr3_length: 12; j_call: TRBJ1-3; clone_size: once; cdr3_aa: ASRGWQVGNTIY
v_call: TRBV6-1; cdr3_length: 14; j_call: TRBJ1-5; clone_size: -; cdr3_aa: ASSARDGSEGQPQH
v_call: TRBV7-9; cdr3_length: 12; j_call: TRBJ1-2; clone_size: -; cdr3_aa: ASTPRGRPYGYT
v_call: TRBV6-5; cdr3_length: 9; j_call: TRBJ1-2; clone_size: -; cdr3_aa: TSGQGLGYT
v_call: TRBV12-5; cdr3_length: 9; j_call: TRBJ1-5; clone_size: few; cdr3_aa: ASGPVMPQH
v_call: TRBV5-4; cdr3_length: 11; j_call: TRBJ2-3; clone_size: once; cdr3_aa: ASSPNTSSTQY
v_call: TRBV7-8; cdr3_length: 13; j_call: TRBJ1-2; clone_size: -; cdr3_aa: ASSPPTGWMDGYT
v_call: TRBV21-1; cdr3_length: 14; j_call: TRBJ2-7; clone_size: -; cdr3_aa: ASSRPEMEGSYEQY
v_call: TRBV6-1; cdr3_length: 10; j_call: TRBJ2-7; clone_size: -; cdr3_aa: ASSLNTGEQY
v_call: TRBV7-9; cdr3_length: 11; j_call: TRBJ2-7; clone_size: -; cdr3_aa: ASSAGWGYEQY
v_call: TRBV5-4; cdr3_length: 10; j_call: TRBJ2-7; clone_size: -; cdr3_aa: ASSLGWNEQY
v_call: TRBV6-1; cdr3_length: 14; j_call: TRBJ1-4; clone_size: -; cdr3_aa: ASSERSGWANEKLF
v_call: TRBV11-2; cdr3_length: 12; j_call: TRBJ2-5; clone_size: -; cdr3_aa: ASRPGPDFGTQY
v_call: TRBV19; cdr3_length: 14; j_call: TRBJ2-1; clone_size: -; cdr3_aa: ASSPPTGGGYNEQF
v_call: TRBV6-5; cdr3_length: 13; j_call: TRBJ1-6; clone_size: -; cdr3_aa: ASSSIPGPNSPLH
v_call: TRBV10-1; cdr3_length: 11; j_call: TRBJ1-1; clone_size: -; cdr3_aa: ASSEQGKTEAF
v_call: TRBV4-2; cdr3_length: 12; j_call: TRBJ1-6; clone_size: few; cdr3_aa: ASSPNRGDSPLH
v_call: TRBV7-9; cdr3_length: 14; j_call: TRBJ2-2; clone_size: once; cdr3_aa: ASSFYRGGPTGELF
v_call: TRBV30; cdr3_length: 11; j_call: TRBJ1-2; clone_size: -; cdr3_aa: AWSEGLGDGYT
v_call: TRBV5-1; cdr3_length: 13; j_call: TRBJ2-1; clone_size: -; cdr3_aa: ASSLDGQSYNEQF
v_call: TRBV7-6; cdr3_length: 13; j_call: TRBJ1-1; clone_size: -; cdr3_aa: ASTSGTNRAPEAF
v_call: TRBV5-6; cdr3_length: 12; j_call: TRBJ2-7; clone_size: -; cdr3_aa: ASSLVSDSYEQY
v_call: TRBV6-5; cdr3_length: 11; j_call: TRBJ2-3; clone_size: -; cdr3_aa: ASSSTLGDTQY
v_call: TRBV7-2; cdr3_length: 13; j_call: TRBJ1-2; clone_size: -; cdr3_aa: ASSISRGHDYGYT
v_call: TRBV5-1; cdr3_length: 10; j_call: TRBJ2-2; clone_size: -; cdr3_aa: ASTTGTGELF
v_call: TRBV4-3; cdr3_length: 13; j_call: TRBJ2-1; clone_size: -; cdr3_aa: ASSQGTGFGNEQF
v_call: TRBV5-1; cdr3_length: 13; j_call: TRBJ1-4; clone_size: -; cdr3_aa: ASSGLTGGNEKLF
v_call: TRBV7-2; cdr3_length: 13; j_call: TRBJ1-3; clone_size: once; cdr3_aa: ASSRVGEAGNTIY
v_call: TRBV4-3; cdr3_length: 14; j_call: TRBJ2-3; clone_size: -; cdr3_aa: ASSRLTGTSTDTQY
v_call: TRBV2; cdr3_length: 13; j_call: TRBJ2-3; clone_size: few; cdr3_aa: ASSPTPGGSDTQY
v_call: TRBV6-5; cdr3_length: 11; j_call: TRBJ1-1; clone_size: -; cdr3_aa: ASRPGEWGEAF
v_call: TRBV5-5; cdr3_length: 12; j_call: TRBJ1-2; clone_size: -; cdr3_aa: ASSPVDIGYGYT
v_call: TRBV7-9; cdr3_length: 12; j_call: TRBJ2-3; clone_size: -; cdr3_aa: ASSLPGGTDTQY
v_call: TRBV2; cdr3_length: 13; j_call: TRBJ1-5; clone_size: -; cdr3_aa: ASRTRQEVGQPQH
v_call: TRBV19; cdr3_length: 11; j_call: TRBJ1-5; clone_size: -; cdr3_aa: ASHGTGYQPQH